The 30 T cell receptor beta chains reported below all come from one sample, sequenced in a study of regulatory T cells in long-lasting Graves disease. Time point meaning: newly diagnosed GD, antithyroid drugs for less than 3 months. From PBMCs, RNA was extracted and then used to make the TCR library. Both iRepertoire HTBI primers and Arm-PCR of CDR3 regions were used to build the TCR beta libraries. A single record per CDR3 protein comes from TCRdb applying MiXCR to the multiplex PCR reads. The repertoire holds about 470,000 distinct CDR3 sequences, with about 15% as singletons. These same data were also listed under a study on T cells in Graves' hyperthyroidism and ophthalmopathy.

This material consisted of peripheral blood mononuclear cells (PBMCs), taken at new diagnosis, from a patient treated with antithyroid drugs. The receptors were gathered from a woman in her 30s with Graves disease.

This chain uses TRBV14 with TRBJ1-1; no definite D call. The CDR3 spans 16 residues. Looked up from germline, CDR1 is SGHDN and CDR2 is FVKESK. V lost 2 bases to trimming and J lost 6 bases, with 19 bases between them. Written as DNA, the CDR3 is TGTGCCAGCAGCCAATTACAAAGACGAGTCTCCGCTGAAGCTTTCTTT. As protein: CASSQLQRRVSAEAFF.

This clonotype was detected a few times. This rearrangement joins TRBV9 to TRBJ2-7; 8 bases map to TRBD2. The CDR3 runs 15 residues. V trimming: 4 bases; J trimming: 2 bases; junction bases outside the gene matches: 8. Germline V gene data show CDR1 as SGDLS and CDR2 as YYNGEE. CDR3 DNA: TGTGCCAGCAGCCGAGACCTAGCGGGTGCCTACGAGCAGTACTTC. This gives the protein CASSRDLAGAYEQYF.

This clonotype was counted many times. This sequence joins TRBV14 and TRBJ2-7; 7 nucleotides line up with TRBD2. Germline CDR1 is SGHDN and CDR2 is FVKESK. CDR3 length: 13 residues. The V and J ends lost 5 bases and 2 bases, in that order; junction bases with no gene match: 3. CDR3 sequence reads: CASSDTSAYEQYF. The DNA of the CDR3 is TGTGCCAGCAGCGATACTAGCGCCTACGAGCAGTACTTC.

The chain joins TRBV2 to TRBJ1-2; 11 nucleotides line up with TRBD1. The CDR3 covers 16 residues. V shed 7 bases and J 5 bases; nucleotides not matched to a gene: 12. The germline gives CDR1 SNHLY, CDR2 FYNNEI. The CDR3: CASTSGTGGSGYGYTF. The CDR3 nucleotides read TGTGCCAGCACCTCCGGGACAGGGGGATCGGGGTATGGCTACACCTTC.

This clonotype has only a few counts. The V call is TRBV20-1, the J call TRBJ1-5, with 8 bases identical to TRBD1. CDR1 is DFQATT and CDR2 is SNEGSKA in the germline V gene (reference sequence). With V trimmed by 3 bases and J by 0 bases, 7 bases remained unmatched. The CDR3 covers 16 residues. The CDR3 DNA reads as TGCAGTGCTAGCAGGGGGCAGGGATATAGCAATCAGCCCCAGCATTTT. As protein: CSASRGQGYSNQPQHF.

As for this clonotype: A much larger clone differs by one base, so this may be a read error. The rearrangement joins TRBV28 to TRBJ2-1; TRBD1 might be the D (5 bases). There are 17 residues in the CDR3. Trimming left V 2 bases short and J 0 bases short, with 14 bases between. Looked up from germline, CDR1 is MDHEN and CDR2 is SYDVKM. CDR3 amino acids: CASSLPRGLRSYNEQFF. The CDR3 coding sequence is TGTGCCAGCAGTTTACCAAGGGGCTTACGCTCCTACAATGAGCAGTTCTTC.

This clonotype appeared many times. The CDR3 reads CATSDPGQGANTGELFF. In DNA, the CDR3 is TGTGCCACCAGTGACCCTGGACAGGGGGCGAACACCGGGGAGCTGTTTTTT. V usage is TRBV24-1 and J usage is TRBJ2-2, with 10 bases that match TRBD1. The CDR3 extends over 17 amino acids. Germline V lookup: CDR1 KGHDR, CDR2 SFDVKD. V lost 4 bases to trimming and J lost 0 bases; unmatched junction nucleotides: 4.

This clonotype was counted at least ten times. The chain employs TRBV3-1 and TRBJ1-2; possible D gene TRBD1, 5 bases. The ends were cut back, 4 bases at V and 1 base at J, with 13 bases in the middle. Germline V gene sequence: CDR1 LGHDT, CDR2 YNNKEL (reference sequence). The length of the CDR3 is 15 residues. This CDR3 reads CASSRRQNNNYGYTF. In DNA, the CDR3 is TGTGCCAGCAGCCGTAGACAGAATAATAACTATGGCTACACCTTC.

This clonotype was seen ten or more times. J is TRBJ2-1 and V is TRBV5-1; TRBD2 matches 8 bases. V lost 4 bases and J lost 5; bases outside the gene matches: 5. This CDR3 is 14 amino acids long. Looked up from germline, CDR1 is SGHRS and CDR2 is YFSETQ. In nucleotides, the CDR3 is TGCGCCAGCAGCCCCGGGACTAGGGACAATGAGCAGTTCTTC. It yields the protein CASSPGTRDNEQFF.

This clonotype appeared many times. The V gene is TRBV5-1, the J gene TRBJ1-4, with a weak D call TRBD1 (6 bases). V was shortened by 4 bases and J by 5 bases, with 18 bases between the two germline ends. From germline, CDR1 is SGHRS and CDR2 YFSETQ. This CDR3 region has 16 residues. The CDR3 here is CASSGIALGGNEKLFF. The DNA for the CDR3 is TGCGCCAGCAGCGGTATTGCGTTGGGGGGCAATGAAAAACTGTTTTTT.

This clonotype was counted many times. CDR3 nucleotide sequence: TGTGCCAGCAGCCCGACAGGGATGGACACTGAAGCTTTCTTT. Protein sequence: CASSPTGMDTEAFF. This chain links TRBV12-3 or TRBV12-4 with TRBJ1-1, with 7 nucleotides matching TRBD1. CDR3 length: 14 residues. The J segment lost 3 bases and the V segment lost 6 bases, leaving 7 bases of the junction unmatched.

This clonotype has only a few counts. A much larger clone lies a single base off, so this may be a read error. The J gene is TRBJ2-1, the V gene TRBV20-1; D is possibly TRBD1 (6 bases). This CDR3 comprises 13 residues. Trimming removed 4 bases at V and 10 bases at J, with 17 bases between. The germline V gene has CDR1 DFQATT and CDR2 SNEGSKA (reference sequence). The CDR3 loop is CSATHRVGYEQFF. CDR3 DNA: TGCAGTGCTACACACAGGGTCGGCTACGAGCAGTTCTTC.

This clonotype was seen at least ten times. The chain uses TRBV7-9 and TRBJ2-1, with D perhaps matching TRBD1 (7 bases). Germline assignment: CDR1 SEHNR and CDR2 FQNEAQ (reference sequence). Trimming pared 1 base from V and 5 bases from J, leaving 15 bases between. The CDR3 contains 16 residues. The CDR3 DNA reads as TGTGCCAGCAGCTTAGGGCCCGCAGGGGGGAACAATGAGCAGTTCTTC. As protein: CASSLGPAGGNNEQFF. The full variable domain, completed using reference TRBV7-9 and TRBJ2-1, is DTGVSQNPRHKITKRGQNVTFRCDPISEHNRLYWYRQTLGQGPEFLTYFQNEAQLEKSRLLSDRFSAERPKGSFSTLEIQRTEQGDSAMYLCASSLGPAGGNNEQFFGPGTRLTVL.

In this sample, this clonotype turned up a few times. The chain carries TRBV6-5 and TRBJ1-1; D may be TRBD1 (5 bases). The CDR3 extends over 14 amino acids. Trimming shortened V by 0 bases and J by 7 bases, and 12 bases separated the two germline ends. Germline V lookup: CDR1 MNHEY, CDR2 SVGAGI. The CDR3 nucleotides read TGTGCCAGCAGTTACTCGAACCAGGGTGTTGAAGCTTTCTTT. This gives the protein CASSYSNQGVEAFF.

This clonotype was observed many times. V is TRBV30 and J is TRBJ2-3, with a weak D call TRBD2 (6 bases). V was shortened by 3 bases and J by 2 bases, with 18 bases between the two germline ends. The length of the CDR3 is 16 residues. Germline CDR1 reads GTSNPN; CDR2 reads SVGIG (reference sequence). The CDR3 DNA reads as TGTGCCTGGAGACTTGGGGACTCCCCTAACACAGATACGCAGTATTTT. It yields the protein CAWRLGDSPNTDTQYF. Combining the CDR3 with reference TRBV30 and TRBJ2-3 gives the whole variable domain SQTIHQWPATLVQPVGSPLSLECTVEGTSNPNLYWYRQAAGRGLQLLFYSVGIGQISSEVPQNLSASRPQDRQFILSSKKLLLSDSGFYLCAWRLGDSPNTDTQYFGPGTRLTVL.

This clonotype was counted many times. This chain uses TRBV6-5 with TRBJ2-3; no definite D call. V lost 0 bases to trimming and J lost 1 base, with 5 bases between them. Germline V lookup: CDR1 MNHEY, CDR2 SVGAGI. The CDR3 is 14 amino acids. The CDR3 region is CASSYSYGTDTQYF. DNA of the CDR3: TGTGCCAGCAGTTACTCCTACGGCACAGATACGCAGTATTTT.

The chain joins TRBV29-1 to TRBJ2-6; D possibly uses TRBD1 or TRBD2 (5 bases each). Germline assignment: CDR1 SQVTM and CDR2 ANQGSEA. The ends were cut back, 3 bases at V and 0 bases at J, with 12 bases in the middle. CDR3 length: 16 amino acids. The CDR3 DNA reads TGCAGCGTTGACCGCGATGGGGGCTCTGGGGCCAACGTCCTGACTTTC. Translating it yields CSVDRDGGSGANVLTF.

This clonotype was seen at least ten times. The V and J genes are TRBV7-8 and TRBJ1-5; possibly TRBD1 for D (6 bases). Germline loops: CDR1 SGHVS, CDR2 FQNEAQ. This CDR3 spans 15 amino acids. Trimming took off 1 base at V and 4 bases at J, with 11 bases between the two ends. The CDR3 nucleotides read TGTGCCAGCAGCTTAGGTTGGCAGGGGAATCAGCCCCAGCATTTT. Its translation: CASSLGWQGNQPQHF.

The J gene is TRBJ2-3, the V gene TRBV28; possible D gene TRBD2, 6 bases. Germline loops: CDR1 MDHEN, CDR2 SYDVKM. The length of the CDR3 is 18 residues. V was pared by 3 bases and J by 3 bases, with 22 bases between. CDR3 sequence reads: CASSLAPRRQGGTDTQYF. The CDR3 DNA reads TGTGCCAGCAGTTTGGCCCCTCGACGGCAGGGAGGAACAGATACGCAGTATTTT.

A word on this clonotype: This may come from a read error, since a much larger clone is one base off. The CDR3 does not end in the conserved phenylalanine or tryptophan, so this is likely a read error. V usage is TRBV12-3 or TRBV12-4 and J usage is TRBJ2-7; D uncertain. With 5 bases removed from V and 3 bases from J, the gap between germline ends came to 8 bases. This CDR3 is built from 12 residues. The CDR3 protein is CASSPNDYEQYL. The CDR3 DNA is TGTGCCAGCAGTCCCAACGACTACGAGCAGTACCTC.

In this sample, this clonotype turned up a few times. The chain uses TRBV13 and TRBJ1-2; 7 nucleotides agree with TRBD1. CDR1 and CDR2 from the germline V gene are PRHDT and FYEKMQ (reference sequence). Germline trimming cut 5 bases from V and 7 bases from J; bases unmatched to any gene: 10. The length of the CDR3 is 14 residues. This CDR3 reads CASSRTDRAAGYTF. The CDR3 DNA sequence: TGTGCCAGCAGCCGGACCGACAGGGCTGCTGGCTACACCTTC. Drawing the rest from reference TRBV13 and TRBJ1-2, the complete variable domain is AAGVIQSPRHLIKEKRETATLKCYPIPRHDTVYWYQQGPGQDPQFLISFYEKMQSDKGSIPDRFSAQQFSDYHSELNMSSLELGDSALYFCASSRTDRAAGYTFGSGTRLTVV.

This clonotype was counted only a few times. The chain combines TRBV18 with TRBJ2-3; TRBD2 matches at 13 bases. Germline V gene lookup returns CDR1 KGHSH and CDR2 LQKENI. The CDR3 is 16 amino acids. The J segment lost 4 bases and the V segment lost 3 bases, leaving 4 bases of the junction unmatched. The CDR3: CASSPRTSGSSDTQYF. DNA of the CDR3: TGTGCCAGCTCACCCCGGACTAGCGGGAGCTCAGATACGCAGTATTTT.

This clonotype was counted many times. The V call is TRBV20-1, the J call TRBJ2-7; a possible D gene is TRBD2 (6 bases). The germline CDR1 and CDR2 sequences are DFQATT and SNEGSKA (reference sequence). This CDR3 contains 13 residues. This CDR3 reads CSPKKAGPYEQYF. The DNA for the CDR3 is TGCAGCCCTAAAAAAGCGGGTCCCTACGAGCAGTACTTC.

The chain uses TRBV20-1 and TRBJ1-5, with D unresolved. Per germline, CDR1 DFQATT and CDR2 SNEGSKA (reference sequence). V lost 2 bases, J lost 4 bases, and 9 bases lay in between. This CDR3 has 13 amino acids. DNA for the CDR3: TGCAGTGCTAGAAGAGAAGGTAATCAGCCCCAGCATTTT. Its translation is CSARREGNQPQHF.

V gene TRBV30 combines with J gene TRBJ2-1, with 8 positions matching TRBD2. Germline CDR1 is GTSNPN and CDR2 is SVGIG (reference sequence). The CDR3 spans 15 residues. J was trimmed by 5 bases and V by 0 bases; bases with no gene match: 6. CDR3 DNA sequence: TGTGCCTGGAGTGTTGGCCAGCGGGAGAACAATGAGCAGTTCTTC. Its protein is CAWSVGQRENNEQFF.

The chain links TRBV5-1 to TRBJ1-2, with 7 bases lining up with TRBD1. Germline V gives CDR1 SGHRS, CDR2 YFSETQ. V was clipped by 0 bases and J by 0 bases; unmatched bases: 2. The CDR3 extends over 15 amino acids. CDR3 sequence reads: CASSLARGANYGYTF. DNA for the CDR3: TGCGCCAGCAGCTTGGCCAGGGGGGCTAACTATGGCTACACCTTC.

This clonotype was seen only a few times. The rearrangement uses TRBV20-1 and TRBJ2-6, with unresolved D. V was pared by 3 bases and J by 0 bases, with 9 bases between. The V gene's germline CDR1 is DFQATT and CDR2 SNEGSKA (reference sequence). The CDR3 extends over 15 amino acids. The CDR3 is CSASPPTSGANVLTF. The CDR3 DNA sequence: TGCAGTGCTAGTCCTCCAACCTCTGGGGCCAACGTCCTGACTTTC.

This clonotype was seen a single time. A much larger clone sits a single nucleotide away, making a read error possible. This chain links TRBV9 with TRBJ2-3; 11 nucleotides match TRBD2. The CDR3 has 16 residues. From germline, CDR1 is SGDLS and CDR2 YYNGEE. Losses at the gene ends were 3 bases for V and 2 bases for J; bases not matched to a gene: 5. In DNA form, the CDR3 reads TGTGCCAGCAGCGAAACGACTAGCGGGAACACAGATACGCAGTATTTT. This translates into CASSETTSGNTDTQYF. Combining the CDR3 with reference TRBV9 and TRBJ2-3 gives the whole variable domain DSGVTQTPKHLITATGQRVTLRCSPRSGDLSVYWYQQSLDQGLQFLIQYYNGEERAKGNILERFSAQQFPDLHSELNLSSLELGDSALYFCASSETTSGNTDTQYFGPGTRLTVL.

The chain is built from TRBV10-1 and TRBJ2-7; 10 bases align to TRBD1. This CDR3 comprises 14 residues. V lost 4 bases, J lost 7 bases, and 7 bases stayed unmatched. From germline, CDR1 is WNHNN and CDR2 SYGVQD (reference sequence). The CDR3 spells CASSGGDRGMEQYF. The CDR3 nucleotides read TGCGCCAGCAGTGGGGGGGACAGGGGAATGGAGCAGTACTTC.

This chain uses TRBV6-1 with TRBJ1-5; D gene unclear. The CDR3 is 16 residues long. Germline V lookup: CDR1 MNHNS, CDR2 SASEGT. V was clipped by 4 bases and J by 0 bases, with 13 bases between them. CDR3 nucleotides: TGTGCCAGCAGTGGGCGGGGATTTAATAGCAATCAGCCCCAGCATTTT. Residues: CASSGRGFNSNQPQHF.